The 26 T cell receptor beta chains presented below share a single source sample, sequenced in a study of graft-versus-host responses after intestinal transplantation. No antigen has been assigned to these receptors. Assay: immunoSEQ multiplex PCR; the TCRdb copy retains only in-frame clones and omits some. The data show about 110,000 clones, with about 91% seen just once and about 0.75% held by the top ten. The source material was unstimulated CD4+ T cells sorted from spleen or lymph node cells, sampled before transplant. These TCRs come from a human donor who was the organ donor for an intestinal transplant.

The chain combines TRBV28 with TRBJ2-4, with D perhaps matching TRBD1 or TRBD2 (5 bases each). CDR3 length: 15 residues. Trimming stripped 2 bases from V and 3 bases from J, with 11 bases between. Germline-derived CDR1 and CDR2 are MDHEN and SYDVKM. The CDR3 nucleotides read TGTGCCAGCAGTTTAACGGTTGGGGGCAAAAACATTCAGTACTTC. Its protein is CASSLTVGGKNIQYF.

The chain employs TRBV19 and TRBJ1-1; TRBD1 matches at 7 bases. The CDR3 covers 15 residues. CDR1 is LNHDA and CDR2 is SQIVND in the germline V gene (reference sequence). Unmatched junction bases numbered 8, after V lost 7 bases and J lost 0 bases. For the CDR3, the DNA is TGTGCCAGTACCTACTCGGACAGGATGAACACTGAAGCTTTCTTT. Translating gives CASTYSDRMNTEAFF.

This chain connects TRBV6-5 to TRBJ2-7; the D is unclear. Germline V gene data show CDR1 as MNHEY and CDR2 as SVGAGI. V was shortened by 0 bases and J by 6 bases, with 9 bases between the two germline ends. The CDR3 is 13 amino acids. For the CDR3, the DNA is TGTGCCAGCAGTTACTCCGTAGGGATCGAGCAGTACTTC. Residues: CASSYSVGIEQYF.

This chain links TRBV5-6 with TRBJ1-2; possible D gene TRBD1, 5 bases. V lost 5 bases, J lost 1 base, and 12 bases lay in between. The germline gives CDR1 SGHDT, CDR2 YYEEEE. The CDR3 consists of 14 residues. The chain's CDR3 is CASSLGTFNYGYTF. The DNA for the CDR3 is TGTGCCAGCAGTCTCGGGACGTTTAACTATGGCTACACCTTC.

This chain joins TRBV10-3 and TRBJ2-7; 10 nucleotides agree with TRBD2. The CDR3 totals 13 residues. Germline loops: CDR1 ENHRY, CDR2 SYGVKD. Trimming at V came to 10 bases and at J to 3 bases, leaving 6 bases not matched to a gene. This chain's CDR3 is CATSGTSVYEQYF. The CDR3 DNA is TGTGCCACGTCCGGGACTAGCGTCTACGAGCAGTACTTC.

The gene calls are TRBV5-1 and TRBJ1-1, with D perhaps TRBD1 (6 bases). The CDR3 extends over 16 amino acids. V shed 4 bases and J shed 2 bases, with 18 bases lying between them. Per germline, CDR1 SGHRS and CDR2 YFSETQ. CDR3 sequence reads: CASSPYTKGGNTEAFF. CDR3 bases: TGCGCCAGCAGCCCATACACCAAGGGGGGTAACACTGAAGCTTTCTTT.

V is TRBV11-2 and J is TRBJ1-5, with D unresolved. The CDR3 spans 13 residues. Per the germline V gene, CDR1 is SGHAT and CDR2 is FQNNGV. The V end was cut by 5 bases, the J end by 7 bases, with 12 bases between. CDR3 protein: CASSLSGDQPQHF. The CDR3, as DNA: TGTGCCAGCAGCCTGTCGGGCGACCAGCCCCAGCATTTT.

The V call is TRBV2, the J call TRBJ1-6; D remains ambiguous. Germline-derived CDR1 and CDR2 are SNHLY and FYNNEI. Trimming took off 3 bases at V and 0 bases at J, with 3 bases between the two ends. The CDR3 covers 14 residues. CDR3 region: CASSDNSYNSPLHF. CDR3 nucleotide sequence: TGTGCCAGCAGTGACAACTCCTATAATTCACCCCTCCACTTT.

V is TRBV11-2 and J is TRBJ2-5, with D maybe TRBD2 (6 bases). CDR1 and CDR2 (germline): SGHAT, FQNNGV. The CDR3 runs to 15 residues. V dropped 0 bases and J dropped 7 bases, with 15 bases sitting between them. DNA of the CDR3: TGTGCCAGCAGCTTAGATTTGGGGTACGGGGGGACCCAGTACTTC. Protein product: CASSLDLGYGGTQYF.

The rearrangement links TRBV6-5 to TRBJ1-3, with D unclear. The CDR3 is 14 amino acids. Looked up from germline, CDR1 is MNHEY and CDR2 is SVGAGI. The germline V and J ends were trimmed by 6 bases and 0 bases, with 9 bases remaining between them. CDR3 DNA sequence: TGTGCCAGCAGGGGGTGGGTCTCTGGAAACACCATATATTTT. It specifies CASRGWVSGNTIYF.

The chain is built from TRBV27 and TRBJ1-5; D gene ambiguous. The CDR3 sequence is 10 residues long. From germline, CDR1 is MNHEY and CDR2 SMNVEV (reference sequence). V was clipped by 7 bases and J by 6 bases, with 4 bases between them. The CDR3: CASTRQPQHF. The CDR3 coding sequence is TGTGCCAGCACTCGTCAGCCCCAGCATTTT.

CDR3 region: CASSTGQGRISPLHF. CDR3 sequence (DNA): TGTGCCAGCAGCACCGGACAGGGGAGGATTTCACCCCTCCACTTT. The rearrangement links TRBV7-9 to TRBJ1-6, with 9 bases matching TRBD1. The CDR3 sequence is 15 residues long. CDR1 is SEHNR and CDR2 is FQNEAQ in the germline V gene (reference sequence). Losses at the gene ends were 5 bases for V and 9 bases for J; bases not matched to a gene: 8.

V gene TRBV7-9 combines with J gene TRBJ2-7; 7 bases line up with TRBD2. Germline CDR1 and CDR2: SEHNR and FQNEAQ (reference sequence). Trimming at V came to 2 bases and at J to 3 bases, leaving 7 bases not matched to a gene. This CDR3 is built from 15 residues. The CDR3 DNA follows: TGTGCCAGCAGCTTAAAAGGGGAGGGGAACTACGAGCAGTACTTC. Amino acid sequence: CASSLKGEGNYEQYF.

With regard to this clone: A read error may produce the germline difference seen at one junction end. The sample carries other DNA sequences with the same CDR3. The chain has TRBV9 and TRBJ2-7; D is undetermined. CDR1 SGDLS and CDR2 YYNGEE come from the germline V gene. The CDR3 spans 12 residues. DNA for the CDR3: TGCGCCAGCAGCCCCCACGAGCCTGGGCAGTACTTC. Translation gives CASSPHEPGQYF.

The chain joins TRBV19 to TRBJ2-7; 9 nucleotides align to TRBD1. There are 14 residues in the CDR3. The ends lost 4 bases at V and 5 bases at J; junction bases unmatched: 6. Germline assignment: CDR1 LNHDA and CDR2 SQIVND (reference sequence). Written as DNA, the CDR3 is TGTGCCAGTAGTAAGGGACAGGGTCGCAACGAGCAGTACTTC. Protein product: CASSKGQGRNEQYF.

The rearrangement joins TRBV11-3 to TRBJ2-2, with 9 bases aligning to TRBD1. The CDR3 sequence is 16 residues long. V shed 1 base and J 0 bases; nucleotides not matched to a gene: 0. CDR1 is SGHNT and CDR2 is YENEEA in the germline V gene. The CDR3 sequence: CASSLGQGANTGELFF. The CDR3 bases are TGTGCCAGCAGCTTAGGACAGGGGGCGAACACCGGGGAGCTGTTTTTT.

The J gene is TRBJ2-5, the V gene TRBV27, with 9 bases lining up with TRBD1. Germline values: CDR1 MNHEY, CDR2 SMNVEV (reference sequence). This CDR3 comprises 16 residues. Unmatched junction bases numbered 11, after V lost 4 bases and J lost 5 bases. The CDR3 region is CASSSKQGARGETQYF. CDR3 DNA: TGTGCCAGCAGTTCCAAACAGGGGGCGCGTGGGGAGACCCAGTACTTC.

In DNA form, the CDR3 reads TGCGCCAGCAGCTCCCGGACAGGGGACGGCTACACCTTC. It is translated as CASSSRTGDGYTF. This sequence joins TRBV5-1 and TRBJ1-2; TRBD1 aligns across 9 bases. Germline CDR1 and CDR2: SGHRS and YFSETQ. This CDR3 is built from 13 residues. The V and J ends lost 3 bases and 8 bases, in that order; junction bases with no gene match: 5.

The J gene is TRBJ1-5, the V gene TRBV30, with TRBD1 matching 12 bases. Trimming took 5 bases from V and 7 from J; bases not matched to a gene: 3. This CDR3 comprises 13 residues. CDR1 is GTSNPN, CDR2 SVGIG, per germline (reference sequence). The CDR3 bases are TGTGCCTGGGGGACAGGGGGCAGGCAGCCCCAGCATTTT. Its translation: CAWGTGGRQPQHF.

V and J are TRBV7-2 and TRBJ1-1, with D uncertain. V dropped 3 bases and J dropped 1 base, with 12 bases sitting between them. The CDR3 sequence is 15 residues long. Germline V gene data show CDR1 as SGHTA and CDR2 as FQGNSA. CDR3 nucleotide sequence: TGTGCCAGCAGCTTGATTCCGCCCAAGAACACTGAAGCTTTCTTT. It is translated as CASSLIPPKNTEAFF.

This chain uses TRBV2 with TRBJ2-3; no definite D call. This CDR3 has 14 residues. The V end was cut by 3 bases, the J end by 2 bases, with 9 bases between. Germline CDR1 and CDR2: SNHLY and FYNNEI. In nucleotides, the CDR3 is TGTGCCAGCAGTGACCAGCTCAACACAGATACGCAGTATTTT. Translated: CASSDQLNTDTQYF.

This clone appeared a single time. Within the sample, other DNA sequences also encode this same CDR3. The chain recombines TRBV7-3 with TRBJ2-2, with a weak D call TRBD1 (6 bases). V lost 5 bases to trimming and J lost 2 bases, with 9 bases between them. This CDR3 contains 14 residues. Germline V gives CDR1 SGHTA, CDR2 FQGTGA. CDR3 sequence: CASSAQGNTGELFF. In DNA form, the CDR3 reads TGTGCCAGCAGCGCACAGGGAAACACCGGGGAGCTGTTTTTT. The variable domain in full, completed from reference TRBV7-3 and TRBJ2-2, reads GAGVSQTPSNKVTEKGKYVELRCDPISGHTALYWYRQSLGQGPEFLIYFQGTGAADDSGLPNDRFFAVRPEGSVSTLKIQRTERGDSAVYLCASSAQGNTGELFFGEGSRLTVL.

This rearrangement joins TRBV7-6 to TRBJ1-5, with 9 bases aligning to TRBD1. Germline V gives CDR1 SGHVS, CDR2 FNYEAQ. V was pared by 5 bases and J by 5 bases, with 7 bases of the junction left unmatched. The CDR3 spans 15 residues. The CDR3 sequence is CASSTRTGADQPQHF. CDR3 in DNA: TGTGCCAGCAGCACCCGGACAGGGGCTGATCAGCCCCAGCATTTT.

The gene calls are TRBV11-2 and TRBJ1-5; 8 nucleotides agree with TRBD1. V lost 1 base, J lost 0 bases, and 2 bases stayed unmatched. The CDR3 is made up of 16 amino acids. Germline V gene sequence: CDR1 SGHAT, CDR2 FQNNGV. CDR3 in amino acids: CASSLGTGYSNQPQHF. The CDR3 DNA reads as TGTGCCAGCAGCTTAGGGACAGGGTATAGCAATCAGCCCCAGCATTTT.

Of note for this clone: One end of the junction is discordant with germline, which a read error may explain. The rearrangement joins TRBV5-1 to TRBJ2-7; 14 bases line up with TRBD2. There are 14 residues in the CDR3. From germline, CDR1 is SGHRS and CDR2 YFSETQ. CDR3 residues: CASSLGLAGGPPWF. The CDR3 DNA reads TGCGCCAGCAGCTTGGGACTAGCGGGAGGGCCCCCGTGGTTC.

The V call is TRBV7-2, the J call TRBJ1-2; D remains ambiguous. Trimming removed 10 bases from V and 4 bases from J, with 13 bases in between. This CDR3 is 12 amino acids long. CDR1 and CDR2 from the germline V gene are SGHTA and FQGNSA. In nucleotides, the CDR3 is TGTGCCACCAAAGGGAGGAGCTATGGCTACACCTTC. Its protein is CATKGRSYGYTF. Filled out from reference TRBV7-2 and TRBJ1-2, the complete variable domain reads GAGVSQSPSNKVTEKGKDVELRCDPISGHTALYWYRQSLGQGLEFLIYFQGNSAPDKSGLPSDRFSAERTGGSVSTLTIQRTQQEDSAVYLCATKGRSYGYTFGSGTRLTVV.